This TCR beta chain was retrieved from a study of beta chain features in type 1 diabetes. The V and J ends lost 7 bases and 9 bases, in that order; junction bases with no gene match: 15. Germline CDR1 LNHDA, CDR2 SQIVND (reference sequence). This CDR3 has 15 amino acids. Sequencing targeted expressed TCRB transcripts, as all isolated RNA had been reverse transcribed. Some clones are missing from TCRdb's copy, which holds only in-frame ones; the method was immunoSEQ multiplex PCR. The sample lists some 410,000 clones, roughly 11% occurring once. Sorted cells reached over 95% purity in every population.

The J gene is TRBJ2-1, the V gene TRBV19; 7 bases fit TRBD2. Sequencing was performed on naive CD4+ T cells from blood. The sequence was obtained from a woman aged 18-30 years in good health. The CDR3 bases are TGTGCCAGTATGGGCGGGAGTGCCCCAGCGGGTGAGCAGTTCTTC. Its translation is CASMGGSAPAGEQFF.